These 8 T cell receptor beta chains share one sample of origin, sequenced in a study of Ad26.COV2.S vaccination and SARS-CoV-2 variants. Regarding treatment: roughly 18 received Ad26.COV2.S at low or high dose, single or two shots; about 5 received placebo; per-sample allocation not given. Specimen acquisition occurred on day 63 following the initial vaccine or placebo injection. Data came from immunoSEQ multiplex PCR; TCRdb stores just in-frame clones and leaves some out. The sample holds about 420,000 clones, roughly 88% seen once. The starting material was peripheral blood, obtained in a trial of Ad26.COV2.S vaccine versus placebo. Receptors were obtained from a person between 18 and 65 years old who received the Ad26.COV2.S COVID-19 vaccine or a placebo.

CDR3 bases: TGTGCCAGCATTCCGAGGCGCAGGGGACCCTTTGACTATGGCTACACCTTC. Protein product: CASIPRRRGPFDYGYTF. The V call is TRBV7-3, the J call TRBJ1-2; possibly TRBD1 for D (6 bases). Between the trimmed V and J ends, which lost 7 bases and 3 bases, there was a span of 24 bases. The germline V gene has CDR1 SGHTA and CDR2 FQGTGA. The CDR3 covers 17 residues.

This chain joins TRBV5-1 and TRBJ2-7, with TRBD1 matching over 11 bases. The CDR3 totals 14 residues. J was trimmed by 5 bases and V by 4 bases; bases with no gene match: 5. The V gene's germline CDR1 is SGHRS and CDR2 YFSETQ. The CDR3 sequence: CASSQGQGVNEQYF. CDR3 sequence (DNA): TGCGCCAGCAGCCAGGGACAGGGGGTGAACGAGCAGTACTTC. Variable domain in full (rest from reference TRBV5-1 and TRBJ2-7): KAGVTQTPRYLIKTRGQQVTLSCSPISGHRSVSWYQQTPGQGLQFLFEYFSETQRNKGNFPGRFSGRQFSNSRSEMNVSTLELGDSALYLCASSQGQGVNEQYFGPGTRLTVT.

The V and J genes are TRBV7-2 and TRBJ1-5; D is unclear. The CDR3 has 12 amino acids. V was pared by 5 bases and J by 4 bases, with 6 bases between. Germline CDR1 is SGHTA and CDR2 is FQGNSA. CDR3 nucleotides: TGTGCCAGCAGCGGATCAAATCAGCCCCAGCATTTT. Protein product: CASSGSNQPQHF.

CDR3 protein: CASSPRTGGIVVQGYTF. The CDR3 DNA sequence: TGTGCCAGCAGCCCAAGGACAGGAGGCATAGTAGTTCAGGGCTACACCTTC. The chain employs TRBV7-8 and TRBJ1-2, with 7 bases aligning to TRBD1. The CDR3 runs 17 residues. V dropped 5 bases and J dropped 8; count of bases not matched to a gene: 20. Germline values: CDR1 SGHVS, CDR2 FQNEAQ.

V is TRBV28 and J is TRBJ2-2; D ambiguous. From germline, CDR1 is MDHEN and CDR2 SYDVKM. The CDR3 loop spans 14 amino acids. Trimming pared 2 bases from V and 1 base from J, leaving 5 bases between. The CDR3 sequence is CASSLIWNTGELFF. The CDR3 DNA follows: TGTGCCAGCAGTTTAATTTGGAACACCGGGGAGCTGTTTTTT.

Concerning this clone itself: The sample carries other DNA sequences with the same CDR3. The CDR3 DNA follows: TGTGCCAGCAGCGTCGACTCCTACAATGAGCAGTTCTTC. The encoded protein is CASSVDSYNEQFF. The rearrangement links TRBV9 to TRBJ2-1; no clear D. Germline values: CDR1 SGDLS, CDR2 YYNGEE. The CDR3 length is 13 residues. The V and J ends lost 2 bases and 0 bases respectively, with 3 bases between them. The variable domain in full, with the rest retrieved from reference TRBV9 and TRBJ2-1, is DSGVTQTPKHLITATGQRVTLRCSPRSGDLSVYWYQQSLDQGLQFLIQYYNGEERAKGNILERFSAQQFPDLHSELNLSSLELGDSALYFCASSVDSYNEQFFGPGTRLTVL.

The chain recombines TRBV5-6 with TRBJ1-1; maybe TRBD1 (5 bases). CDR1 is SGHDT, CDR2 YYEEEE, per germline. CDR3 size: 16 residues. V lost 0 bases to trimming and J lost 2 bases, with 14 bases between them. CDR3 loop: CASSLALGRANTEAFF. CDR3 coding DNA: TGTGCCAGCAGCTTGGCCCTGGGCAGGGCAAACACTGAAGCTTTCTTT.

The J gene is TRBJ2-7, the V gene TRBV3-1 (or the pseudogene TRBV3-2); 7 nucleotides line up with TRBD1. The germline V gene has CDR1 LGHDT and CDR2 YNNKEL (reference sequence). The CDR3 length is 15 residues. V lost 4 bases and J lost 3; bases outside the gene matches: 9. CDR3 region: CASSLTPDRYYEQYF. The CDR3 DNA sequence: TGTGCCAGCAGCCTCACCCCGGACAGGTACTACGAGCAGTACTTC.